The entry below describes one TCR beta chain. Its matching antigen is unknown. The CDR3 is made up of 16 amino acids. CDR1 is MGHRA, CDR2 YSYEKL, per germline. Trimming removed 2 bases from V and 5 bases from J, with 18 bases in between. RNA transcripts yielded amplified TCR beta CDR3 regions. The HTBI set primed first-round TCR CDR3 RT-PCR. TCRdb analysed the multiplex PCR reads with MiXCR anew, one entry per CDR3 protein. The data show under 600,000 distinct CDR3 sequences, with around 15% seen just once and roughly 3.4% held by the top ten. Uncontrolled infection, other autoimmune disease, pregnancy or lactation led to exclusion. The data stem from a study of T cells in Graves' hyperthyroidism and ophthalmopathy. Points from the study as a whole: Separation of ophthalmopathy from stable hyperthyroidism was achieved by a 13 V-J model.

Sequencing input: blood. The V gene is TRBV4-1, the J gene TRBJ2-5; D might be TRBD1 (6 bases). The clonotype comes from a middle-aged woman with Graves' ophthalmopathy. The DNA of the CDR3 is TGCGCCAGCAGCCAAACCCCCGCAGGGGCCCGGGAGACCCAGTACTTC. This codes for CASSQTPAGARETQYF.